These T cell receptor beta chains were read from a single sample in a study of shared clonotypes between healthy human individuals. TCRdb keeps only in-frame clones here, not all; method: immunoSEQ multiplex PCR. The sample gives about 2.3 million clones, less than 95% of which show up once; around 0.35% is in the top ten. Sequenced sample: naive CD4+ T cells from PBMCs. Source of these receptors: a man aged 18 to 30 in good health. Some clones in this sample may be carry-over from other donors' samples. Both conserved end residues are part of each CDR3. A D gene is named only where the DNA matches it firmly. Clone size is shown for a subset of rows, as once, few, many or a class of expanded clone.

j_call: TRBJ1-6
d_call: NA
clone_size: NA
v_call: TRBV7-9
cdr3_nt: TGTGCCAGCAGCTTAGACAGCTACTCCTATAATTCACCCCTCCACTTT
cdr3_aa: CASSLDSYSYNSPLHF

j_call: TRBJ1-2
d_call: TRBD1
clone_size: NA
v_call: TRBV6-1
cdr3_nt: TGTGCCAGCAGTGGACAGGGTGACTATGGCTACACCTTC
cdr3_aa: CASSGQGDYGYTF

j_call: TRBJ1-2
d_call: NA
clone_size: NA
v_call: TRBV29-1
cdr3_nt: TGCAGCGTTCCCACAGGGTATGGCTACACCTTC
cdr3_aa: CSVPTGYGYTF

j_call: TRBJ2-2
d_call: NA
clone_size: NA
v_call: TRBV19
cdr3_nt: TGTGCCAGTAGTGGGGACGAACTCGGGACCGGGGAGCTGTTTTTT
cdr3_aa: CASSGDELGTGELFF

j_call: TRBJ2-3
d_call: NA
clone_size: once
v_call: TRBV12-1
cdr3_nt: TGTGCCCTCCTTTCTGCTCCTAGCACAGATACGCAGTATTTT
cdr3_aa: CALLSAPSTDTQYF

j_call: TRBJ1-1
d_call: NA
clone_size: NA
v_call: TRBV19
cdr3_nt: TGTGCCAGTATGTCGACAGGCCTTAACACTGAAGCTTTCTTT
cdr3_aa: CASMSTGLNTEAFF

j_call: TRBJ2-3
d_call: NA
clone_size: NA
v_call: TRBV28
cdr3_nt: TGTGCCAGCACCGCCCCAGCAGATACGCAGTATTTT
cdr3_aa: CASTAPADTQYF

j_call: TRBJ2-1
d_call: NA
clone_size: NA
v_call: TRBV9
cdr3_nt: TGTGCCAGCACCACAGGCGGGCGGTTACTATCCTACAATGAGCAGTTCTTC
cdr3_aa: CASTTGGRLLSYNEQFF

j_call: TRBJ2-5
d_call: TRBD1
clone_size: NA
v_call: TRBV29-1
cdr3_nt: TGCAGCGTTCGGGACAGGGTCCAAGAGACCCAGTACTTC
cdr3_aa: CSVRDRVQETQYF

j_call: TRBJ1-5
d_call: TRBD1
clone_size: NA
v_call: TRBV5-1
cdr3_nt: TGCGCCAGCAGCTCGACAGGGGCGGATCAGCCCCAGCATTTT
cdr3_aa: CASSSTGADQPQHF

j_call: TRBJ2-5
d_call: TRBD2
clone_size: NA
v_call: TRBV5-1
cdr3_nt: TGCGCCAGCAGCCTGGGGGGTAGCGGGAGACAAGAGACCCAGTACTTC
cdr3_aa: CASSLGGSGRQETQYF